This TCR beta chain was sequenced for a study of shared clonotypes between healthy human individuals. At the level of the study: CD4 naive cells filled three plates per donor, CD4 memory three, CD8 naive two and CD8 memory one. Study-level results: In contrast to clonotypes shared by all four donors, non-shared clonotypes had lower generation probabilities.

Naive CD8 cells were CD45RO-negative, positively selected for CCR7, excluding terminally differentiated effector memory CD45RA+ cells. At deep level, the assay was performed. Repertoires were generated with immunoSEQ multiplex PCR, while TCRdb's copy carries only in-frame clones and drops some. This sample has 550,000 to 600,000 clones, with 98% found just once. This CDR3 has 13 residues. J gave up 6 bases and V 10 bases, and 10 bases lay outside the gene matches. Germline V gene data show CDR1 as SGHVS and CDR2 as FNYEAQ. The sample holds one count of this clone. Its antigen remains unknown. The rearrangement uses TRBV7-6 and TRBJ2-7, with TRBD1 matching 9 bases. Sequenced material: naive CD8+ T cells sorted from blood. The receptor comes from a man aged 25-40 years in good health. In DNA, the CDR3 is TGTGCCACCGCGGGACAGGGTGTATCCGAGCAGTACTTC. Residues: CATAGQGVSEQYF. Looking up the rest from reference TRBV7-6 and TRBJ2-7 gives the full variable domain: GAGVSQSPRYKVTKRGQDVALRCDPISGHVSLYWYRQALGQGPEFLTYFNYEAQQDKSGLPNDRFSAERPEGSISTLTIQRTEQRDSAMYRCATAGQGVSEQYFGPGTRLTVT.